What follows describes a single T cell receptor beta chain. The data were obtained in a study of blood T cell repertoires in COVID-19. Study overall: Specimens from acute and convalescent COVID-19 originated in the United States, Italy and Spain. PBMCs, B-cell-depleted T cells, or T cells provided the cDNA or gDNA that made up the material.

The CDR3 has 13 amino acids. Trimming took 5 bases from V and 7 from J; bases not matched to a gene: 5. Germline CDR1 and CDR2: SGHVS and FQNEAQ. Study processing details: How many nucleated cells were present was estimated from reference gene primer amplification. The protocol was immunoSEQ multiplex PCR, while the TCRdb copy is restricted to in-frame clones and leaves out a portion. D and trimming were read from the DNA, whereas the V and J calls and clone size are those reported in that table. The sample has about 320,000 clones; roughly 85% are singletons. J is TRBJ2-1 and V is TRBV7-8; TRBD1 aligns across 7 bases. The sequencing sample was made of peripheral blood. The receptor was isolated from a human donor in a cohort sampled during active COVID-19. The CDR3 loop is CASSPTGQNEQFF. The CDR3 region has the DNA TGTGCCAGCAGCCCGACAGGGCAGAATGAGCAGTTCTTC.